This T cell receptor beta chain was sequenced for a study of glioma-infiltrating T cells. Using RNA template, CDR3s of TCR alpha and beta were amplified with iRepertoire arm-PCR. TCRdb re-called the multiplex PCR reads through MiXCR, storing one row per CDR3 protein. This table holds approximately 110,000 distinct CDR3 sequences, roughly 23% found once. On this clonotype itself: A read error may be the cause here, since a much bigger clone is one base away.

The CDR3 runs 14 residues. Germline V gene sequence: CDR1 LGHNA, CDR2 YSLEER. The ends were cut back, 4 bases at V and 4 bases at J, with 11 bases in the middle. This sequence originates from a human donor with low-grade glioma or glioblastoma, undergoing nonglioma brain surgery, or in good health (not recorded which). The specimen was glioma tissue, nonneoplastic brain tissue, or PBMCs (not recorded which). The chain has TRBV4-3 and TRBJ2-1, with unresolved D. The CDR3 sequence: CASSRPRTYNEQFF. CDR3 nucleotide sequence: TGCGCCAGCAGCCGACCGAGAACTTACAATGAGCAGTTCTTC.